This T cell receptor beta chain was recorded in a study of blood T cell repertoires in COVID-19. The overall study: The United States, Italy and Spain supplied acute and convalescent COVID-19 samples. Nucleic acid was either cDNA or gDNA, and it came from T cells, B-cell-depleted T cells, or PBMCs.

This clone has just a few counts. CDR1 is WNHNN and CDR2 is SYGVQD in the germline V gene (reference sequence). With 3 bases removed from V and 5 bases from J, the gap between germline ends came to 5 bases. This CDR3 comprises 13 residues. In the original analysis: Researchers report that nucleated cell counts were estimated from reference gene primer amplification. Clones were read by immunoSEQ multiplex PCR, and TCRdb kept only the in-frame ones, dropping some. The V and J calls and clone size were taken over from that table, and D and trimming were inferred from the DNA. The table lists about 93,000 clones, approximately 87% of them singletons.

The V call is TRBV10-1, the J call TRBJ1-6, with D unclear. Sample: peripheral blood. This clonotype was obtained from a human donor with active COVID-19. The donor label of this sample is uncertain. Here the CDR3 reads CASSERDNSPLHF. The CDR3 DNA is TGCGCCAGCAGTGAACGGGATAATTCACCCCTCCACTTT.